The rows below give T cell receptor beta chains drawn from one sample of a study of cytomegalovirus exposure and HLA in healthy donors. TCRdb keeps only in-frame clones here, not all; method: immunoSEQ multiplex PCR. The data hold about 140,000 clones, with about 80% observed a single time. Sequencing was performed on PBMCs. The receptors shown here come from a man under 40 in good health and CMV-seropositive. The CDR3 runs from the conserved cysteine through the conserved F or W. Fields, in order: CDR3 length, V gene, J gene, CDR3 protein.

14	TRBV18	TRBJ1-1	CASSKGQGHTEAFF
13	TRBV2	TRBJ1-3	CASTRGTGNTIYF
15	TRBV5-6	TRBJ1-1	CASTLTGTGVWKAFF
15	TRBV28	TRBJ1-1	CASSAAGVGDSEAFF
14	TRBV7-9	TRBJ2-5	CASSLARGEETQYF
14	TRBV7-6	TRBJ2-1	CASSLGLAANEQFF
14	TRBV30	TRBJ2-6	CAWSRGSGANVLTF
16	TRBV7-3	TRBJ2-7	CASSLTGQGSSYEQYF
15	TRBV6-5	TRBJ2-3	CASSSGGVNTDTQYF
14	TRBV30	TRBJ1-5	CAWSVRGSNQPQHF
15	TRBV11-3	TRBJ2-1	CASSPRTGGVGEQFF
15	TRBV7-9	TRBJ2-7	CASSFGQDPTYEQYF
17	TRBV5-1	TRBJ1-3	CASSLELGRNSGNTIYF
18	TRBV11-3	TRBJ2-7	CASSLGLAGGPGENEQYF
12	TRBV28	TRBJ1-5	CASSLYPPAQHF
13	TRBV19	TRBJ1-5	CATSGQADLPQHF
14	TRBV11-2	TRBJ2-5	CASSRGQGGETQYF
16	TRBV30	TRBJ1-6	CAWSVIPNRDNSPLHF
15	TRBV18	TRBJ1-1	CASSPDRLEKTEAFF
17	TRBV5-4	TRBJ2-1	CASSWGLAGSSYNEQFF
14	TRBV2	TRBJ2-1	CASSEVGGRNEQFF
16	TRBV5-4	TRBJ2-1	CASSLGTGRPSTEQFF
15	TRBV27	TRBJ2-1	CASSLTGGPINEQFF
17	TRBV7-6	TRBJ1-6	CASSLGAGDSYNSPLHF
14	TRBV2	TRBJ2-2	CASSEISRAGELFF
16	TRBV6-4	TRBJ2-3	CASSDSTSGGRNTQYF
13	TRBV5-1	TRBJ1-5	CASSVQGGQPQHF
14	TRBV6-4	TRBJ1-1	CASIRQGVNTEAFF
14	TRBV7-8	TRBJ2-1	CASTQGGSYNEQFF
14	TRBV28	TRBJ1-5	CASSLSGRYQPQHF
15	TRBV19	TRBJ2-7	CASSTRTGETYEQYF
15	TRBV7-2	TRBJ1-1	CASSLWGGPNTEAFF
15	TRBV6-5	TRBJ1-1	CASSRTQVLNTEAFF
13	TRBV19	TRBJ2-1	CASGGAVNNEQFF
13	TRBV6-5	TRBJ1-1	CASQTAMNTEAFF
15	TRBV2	TRBJ1-6	CASSSEYAGNSPLHF
19	TRBV7-9	TRBJ1-1	CASSSGTGVPRPRDTEAFF
15	TRBV6-1	TRBJ1-1	CATRTGFEGRSEAFF
18	TRBV9	TRBJ1-3	CASSVLPGGASNGNTIYF
16	TRBV5-4	TRBJ2-6	CASSLVDSSGANVLTF
15	TRBV2	TRBJ2-5	CASSYSGQGEETQYF